This T cell receptor (beta chain) was captured by sequencing in a study of blood T cell repertoires in COVID-19. Generated by immunoSEQ multiplex PCR, the TCRdb table keeps only in-frame clones and is missing some. Here the sample spans 150,000 to 200,000 clones, 70% to 85% being singletons. The CDR3 spans 14 residues. The sample taken for sequencing was PBMCs or T cells enriched from blood (not recorded which). V and J are TRBV12-2 and TRBJ2-7; the table's D call, TRBD1, has no DNA check behind it. TRBV12-2 has pseudogene status. This clonotype originated in a woman aged 55 to 70 with acute COVID-19. DNA for the CDR3: TGTGCAAGTCGCTTCCGCAGGGGTTGGGGGGAGCAGTACTTC. As protein: CASRFRRGWGEQYF.